Listed below are T cell receptor beta chains from one sample, sequenced in a study of blood T cell repertoires in COVID-19. TCRdb keeps only in-frame clones here, not all; method: immunoSEQ multiplex PCR. Of 110,000 or so clones detected, 80% to 90% appear once; the ten largest clones hold 4.6%. The sequenced material came from peripheral blood. Receptors originate from a woman aged 50 to 65 with acute or convalescent COVID-19. Both conserved end residues are part of each CDR3. Each record gives: clone size, J gene, V gene, D gene, CDR3 protein, CDR3 DNA. D genes are given only for firm matches. The size of a clone is reported for some rows only, either as once, few or many, or as a class for expanded clones.

NA TRBJ2-5 TRBV5-4 NA CASSSGVETQYF TGTGCCAGCAGCTCAGGGGTGGAGACCCAGTACTTC
NA TRBJ2-1 TRBV3-1/TRBV3-2 TRBD2 CASSQVRGGGAAQFF TGTGCCAGCAGCCAAGTCCGAGGCGGGGGGGCCGCGCAGTTCTTC
NA TRBJ1-2 TRBV24-1 TRBD1 CATSDRGQVGYTF TGTGCCACCAGTGATCGGGGACAGGTTGGCTACACCTTC
NA TRBJ2-5 TRBV4-1 TRBD2 CASSQGYSGTGETQYF TGCGCCAGCAGCCAAGGGTATAGCGGGACGGGGGAGACCCAGTACTTC
NA TRBJ2-5 TRBV10-2 TRBD1 CASSAGTDQRTQYF TGCGCCAGCAGTGCCGGGACAGACCAACGGACCCAGTACTTC
NA TRBJ2-2 TRBV9 NA CASSVGSGNTGELFF TGTGCCAGCAGCGTAGGATCCGGGAACACCGGGGAGCTGTTTTTT
once TRBJ2-1 TRBV27 TRBD2 CASSLSSGRAPTLSYNEQFF TGTGCCAGCAGTTTAAGTAGCGGGAGAGCACCCACCCTCTCCTACAATGAGCAGTTCTTC
NA TRBJ1-1 TRBV29-1 NA CSVPDYYSTEAFF TGCAGCGTGCCGGACTATTACTCCACTGAAGCTTTCTTT
NA TRBJ1-6 TRBV3-1/TRBV3-2 NA CASSQVGEASPLHF TGTGCCAGCAGCCAAGTTGGGGAGGCCTCACCCCTCCACTTT
NA TRBJ2-7 TRBV4-1 NA CASSQMAPGNEQYF TGCGCCAGCAGCCAAATGGCGCCGGGGAACGAGCAGTACTTC
NA TRBJ2-7 TRBV7-9 NA CASSSGHGYAEQYF TGTGCCAGCAGCTCGGGACACGGATACGCCGAGCAGTACTTC
NA TRBJ1-6 TRBV4-1 NA CASSQDRVHSPLHF TGCGCCAGCAGCCAAGACAGGGTTCATTCACCCCTCCACTTT
NA TRBJ1-1 TRBV7-2 NA CASSPRRGSGTEAFF TGTGCCAGCAGCCCCCGAAGGGGCTCGGGCACTGAAGCTTTCTTT
NA TRBJ1-4 TRBV20-1 NA CSSGFNEKLFF TGCTCCTCGGGGTTTAATGAAAAACTGTTTTTT
NA TRBJ1-2 TRBV24-1 NA CATSDNRDGYGYTF TGTGCCACCAGTGACAACAGGGACGGCTATGGCTACACCTTC
NA TRBJ2-1 TRBV5-6 TRBD2 CASSLLAGANSYNEQFF TGTGCCAGCAGCTTACTAGCGGGAGCCAACTCCTACAATGAGCAGTTCTTC
once TRBJ1-1 TRBV7-9 NA CASSSRQANTEAFF TGTGCCAGCAGCTCCAGACAGGCGAACACTGAAGCTTTCTTT
NA TRBJ2-1 TRBV27 NA CASSLAGASLLQFF TGTGCCAGCAGTTTAGCAGGGGCCTCTTTGCTGCAGTTCTTC
NA TRBJ2-1 TRBV29-1 NA CSVEGGWTYNEQFF TGCAGCGTTGAGGGGGGATGGACCTACAATGAGCAGTTCTTC
NA TRBJ1-1 TRBV12-3/TRBV12-4 NA CASSYRNTEAFF TGTGCCAGCAGTTATAGGAACACTGAAGCTTTCTTT
NA TRBJ2-1 TRBV28 TRBD2 CASTGGVGGFYNEQFF TGTGCCAGCACGGGGGGAGTTGGGGGATTCTACAATGAGCAGTTCTTC
NA TRBJ2-1 TRBV7-6 NA CASSLVLSPYNEQFF TGTGCCAGCAGCTTAGTACTTTCCCCTTACAATGAGCAGTTCTTC
NA TRBJ1-2 TRBV1 NA CTSSQGHTGGEVARGYTF TGCACCAGCAGCCAAGGACATACAGGGGGCGAGGTAGCTCGTGGCTACACCTTC
NA TRBJ2-7 TRBV14 NA CASSPSGYEQYF TGTGCCAGCAGCCCATCCGGTTACGAGCAGTACTTC
NA TRBJ2-7 TRBV11-2 TRBD1 CASSLNRGSIYEQYF TGTGCCAGCAGCTTAAACAGGGGCAGCATCTACGAGCAGTACTTC